This TCR beta chain was documented in a study of vaccination and CD4 T cells after COVID-19. The overall study: Cellular stimulation was performed using overlapping spike peptides derived from SARS-CoV-2, HCoV-NL63, HCoV-OC43 and HCoV-229E.

In regard to this clonotype: Its antigen is undetermined.

J was trimmed by 4 bases and V by 5 bases; bases with no gene match: 7. This CDR3 comprises 14 residues. The Oncomine TCR Beta short-read assay was what sequenced the DNA obtained from cultured CD4+ T cells. Once CD4+ T cells had been cultured, genomic DNA was extracted from them. TCRdb redid the calling of the PCR reads with MiXCR, one entry per CDR3 protein. The profile shows about 10,000 distinct CDR3 sequences, roughly two thirds of them singletons. The sample's treatment: approximately nine-day PBMC culture with coronavirus spike peptide pools or control peptides (ViraFEST assay). This TCR was recovered from a human donor who had recovered from COVID-19. The rearrangement links TRBV12-3 or TRBV12-4 to TRBJ1-1; the match to TRBD1 covers 7 bases. The sequencing input was CD4+ T cells from blood, cultured in vitro. The CDR3 reads CASSRIRGSTEAFF. The CDR3 region has the DNA TGTGCCAGCAGTCGGATCAGGGGGAGCACTGAAGCTTTCTTT.